The 16 T cell receptor beta chains listed next were all sequenced from one sample in a study of blood T cell repertoires in COVID-19. The protocol was immunoSEQ multiplex PCR, while the TCRdb copy is restricted to in-frame clones and leaves out a portion. The sample has approximately 150,000 clones; roughly 87% are singletons. The specimen was peripheral blood. The receptors originated from a woman in her sixties with active or convalescent COVID-19.

The V call is TRBV21-1, the J call TRBJ2-1; the table calls TRBD2, which could not be checked here. TRBV21-1 counts as a pseudogene. The CDR3 consists of 16 residues. Here the CDR3 reads CASSRGLAGNYNEQFF. In DNA, the CDR3 is TGTGCCAGCAGCCGGGGACTAGCGGGGAACTACAATGAGCAGTTCTTC.

The chain couples TRBV28 to TRBJ1-1, with D possibly matching TRBD1 (6 bases). This CDR3 spans 14 amino acids. Trimming took off 8 bases at V and 4 bases at J, with 17 bases between the two ends. Per the germline V gene, CDR1 is MDHEN and CDR2 is SYDVKM. DNA of the CDR3: TGTGCCAGCCACCGAACAGGGATGCTCACTGAAGCTTTCTTT. It specifies CASHRTGMLTEAFF.

The chain has TRBV6-2 or TRBV6-3 and TRBJ2-1; 9 bases map to TRBD2. This CDR3 has 15 residues. CDR1 is MNHEY, CDR2 SVGEGT, per germline. After removal of 4 bases from V and 2 bases from J, the junction contained 3 bases not matched to a gene. Here the CDR3 reads CASSLAGGPYNEQFF. CDR3 nucleotide sequence: TGTGCCAGCAGTTTGGCGGGGGGGCCCTACAATGAGCAGTTCTTC.

The V gene is TRBV19, the J gene TRBJ2-1; 13 bases are a match to TRBD2. Germline CDR1 LNHDA, CDR2 SQIVND (reference sequence). Unmatched junction bases numbered 1, after V lost 4 bases and J lost 10 bases. This CDR3 spans 13 amino acids. CDR3 sequence: CASSKGLAGEQFF. Written as DNA, the CDR3 is TGTGCCAGTAGTAAGGGACTAGCGGGGGAGCAGTTCTTC.

The CDR3 DNA follows: TGTGCCAGCAGCTACCAAGAGGGTGAGACCCAGTACTTC. This encodes CASSYQEGETQYF. The chain combines TRBV5-4 with TRBJ2-5, with D maybe TRBD2 (5 bases). This CDR3 has 13 amino acids. Germline V gene sequence: CDR1 SGHNT, CDR2 YYREEE (reference sequence). V was cut by 3 bases and J by 5 bases, with 11 bases left in between.

This chain joins TRBV18 and TRBJ1-1; the D gene is possibly TRBD1 (6 bases). The CDR3 covers 14 residues. Germline CDR1 is KGHSH and CDR2 is LQKENI. V lost 4 bases and J lost 1, with 10 bases in between. This CDR3 reads CASSLLQGNTEAFF. The CDR3, as DNA: TGTGCCAGCTCACTCTTACAGGGGAACACTGAAGCTTTCTTT. Drawing the rest from reference TRBV18 and TRBJ1-1, the complete variable domain is NAGVMQNPRHLVRRRGQEARLRCSPMKGHSHVYWYRQLPEEGLKFMVYLQKENIIDESGMPKERFSAEFPKEGPSILRIQQVVRGDSAAYFCASSLLQGNTEAFFGQGTRLTVV.

The chain recombines TRBV5-5 with TRBJ1-1; D unclear. Germline assignment: CDR1 SGHKS and CDR2 YYEKEE (reference sequence). This CDR3 is built from 15 residues. V was shortened by 0 bases and J by 5 bases, with 14 bases between the two germline ends. The CDR3 bases are TGTGCCAGCAGCTTGGAGGCCGGGGTATGGACTGAAGCTTTCTTT. Translated, it gives CASSLEAGVWTEAFF.

The genes are TRBV4-3 and TRBJ2-5; TRBD1 agrees at 12 bases. J lost 1 base, V lost 3 bases, and 3 bases had no gene match. The germline CDR1 and CDR2 sequences are LGHNA and YSLEER. The CDR3 is made up of 16 amino acids. The CDR3 sequence is CASSQGQGAGQETQYF. In DNA, the CDR3 is TGCGCCAGCAGCCAGGGACAGGGGGCAGGCCAAGAGACCCAGTACTTC.

The chain is built from TRBV25-1 and TRBJ1-5, with TRBD1 matching 7 bases. The ends lost 4 bases at V and 6 bases at J; junction bases unmatched: 6. CDR3 size: 14 residues. Germline V lookup: CDR1 MGHDK, CDR2 SYGVNS. CDR3 amino acids: CASSGRQGGQPQHF. CDR3 sequence (DNA): TGTGCCAGCAGTGGACGACAGGGAGGTCAGCCCCAGCATTTT.

V gene TRBV3-1 (or the pseudogene TRBV3-2) combines with J gene TRBJ2-6; D possibly corresponds to TRBD1 (6 bases). Trimming left V 6 bases short and J 2 bases short, with 17 bases between. Germline lookup yields CDR1 LGHDT and CDR2 YNNKEL (reference sequence). The CDR3 runs 17 residues. For the CDR3, the DNA is TGTGCCAGCAGTCCAAGTACAACAGGGACTGGGGCCAACGTCCTGACTTTC. Its translation is CASSPSTTGTGANVLTF.

The J gene is TRBJ1-4, the V gene TRBV2, with TRBD1 identical over 10 bases. The germline CDR1 and CDR2 sequences are SNHLY and FYNNEI. This CDR3 comprises 13 residues. Unmatched junction bases numbered 4, after V lost 9 bases and J lost 6 bases. CDR3 amino acids: CASRGQGYEKLFF. The DNA of the CDR3 is TGTGCCAGTAGGGGACAGGGGTATGAAAAACTGTTTTTT. The variable domain in full, with the rest retrieved from reference TRBV2 and TRBJ1-4, is EPEVTQTPSHQVTQMGQEVILRCVPISNHLYFYWYRQILGQKVEFLVSFYNNEISEKSEIFDDQFSVERPDGSNFTLKIRSTKLEDSAMYFCASRGQGYEKLFFGSGTQLSVL.

This chain uses TRBV6-5 with TRBJ2-1; TRBD1 matches 7 bases. The CDR3 is 16 amino acids. CDR1 and CDR2 (germline): MNHEY, SVGAGI. The V and J ends lost 4 bases and 1 base, in that order; junction bases with no gene match: 7. CDR3 DNA sequence: TGTGCCAGCAGTTCCAAGGACAGGCAGTCCTACAATGAGCAGTTCTTC. It is translated as CASSSKDRQSYNEQFF.

This chain links TRBV9 with TRBJ2-1; TRBD2 agrees at 9 bases. Germline CDR1 and CDR2: SGDLS and YYNGEE. This CDR3 contains 16 residues. With V trimmed by 4 bases and J by 0 bases, 5 bases remained unmatched. The CDR3 reads CASSSLAGASYNEQFF. The CDR3 DNA sequence: TGTGCCAGCAGCTCGTTAGCGGGGGCCTCCTACAATGAGCAGTTCTTC. Full variable domain (remainder filled in from reference TRBV9 and TRBJ2-1): DSGVTQTPKHLITATGQRVTLRCSPRSGDLSVYWYQQSLDQGLQFLIQYYNGEERAKGNILERFSAQQFPDLHSELNLSSLELGDSALYFCASSSLAGASYNEQFFGPGTRLTVL.

DNA for the CDR3: TGTGCCAGCAGCCACCCCGGGGGTTTCGGCCCGGAGCAGTTCTTC. Protein: CASSHPGGFGPEQFF. J is TRBJ2-1 and V is TRBV14, with D tentatively TRBD2 (6 bases). The CDR3 loop spans 15 amino acids. Germline loops: CDR1 SGHDN, CDR2 FVKESK. Trimming removed 3 bases from V and 10 bases from J, with 19 bases in between.

The rearrangement uses TRBV2 and TRBJ1-3; D gene unclear. Per the germline V gene, CDR1 is SNHLY and CDR2 is FYNNEI. V lost 2 bases to trimming and J lost 1 base, with 6 bases between them. This CDR3 has 14 residues. The CDR3 is CASSEPRSGNTIYF. DNA for the CDR3: TGTGCCAGCAGTGAACCCAGGTCTGGAAACACCATATATTTT. The full variable domain, with the rest looked up from reference TRBV2 and TRBJ1-3, is EPEVTQTPSHQVTQMGQEVILRCVPISNHLYFYWYRQILGQKVEFLVSFYNNEISEKSEIFDDQFSVERPDGSNFTLKIRSTKLEDSAMYFCASSEPRSGNTIYFGEGSWLTVV.

The genes are TRBV7-6 and TRBJ2-7; a possible D gene is TRBD1 (5 bases). Looked up from germline, CDR1 is SGHVS and CDR2 is FNYEAQ. The V end was cut by 5 bases, the J end by 5 bases, with 13 bases between. This CDR3 has 13 residues. CDR3: CASSKQGLHEQYF. The CDR3 DNA follows: TGTGCCAGCAGCAAGCAGGGTCTCCACGAGCAGTACTTC.